This entry lists 23 T cell receptor beta chains sequenced from one sample in a study of cytomegalovirus exposure and HLA in healthy donors. PCR employed 60 Vbeta and 13 Jbeta primers. Repertoires were generated with immunoSEQ multiplex PCR, while TCRdb's copy carries only in-frame clones and drops some. The table records around 140,000 clones, 70% to 75% of them present only once. Specimen: PBMCs. The receptors stem from a male donor in good health and CMV-seronegative.

With respect to this clone: A read error may produce the germline difference seen at one junction end. V is TRBV28 and J is TRBJ1-1; 8 bases fit TRBD1. There are 16 residues in the CDR3. Germline assignment: CDR1 MDHEN and CDR2 SYDVKM. CDR3 coding DNA: TGTGCCAGCGCCGGGACAGGCGTCACCATGAACACTGACGCTTTCTTT. It yields the protein CASAGTGVTMNTDAFF.

The chain couples TRBV7-2 to TRBJ1-1, with D perhaps matching TRBD1 (6 bases). CDR3 length: 14 amino acids. The germline CDR1 and CDR2 sequences are SGHTA and FQGNSA. Trimming left V 2 bases short and J 5 bases short, with 12 bases between. The CDR3 protein is CASSLRGAGTEAFF. The DNA of the CDR3 is TGTGCCAGCAGCTTACGGGGGGCAGGGACTGAAGCTTTCTTT.

V is TRBV2 and J is TRBJ2-1, with TRBD1 as a possible D gene (5 bases). The V gene lost 8 bases and the J gene lost 0 bases, with 8 bases spanning the gap. Looked up from germline, CDR1 is SNHLY and CDR2 is FYNNEI. This CDR3 spans 13 amino acids. CDR3 region: CASGHNSYNEQFF. The CDR3 DNA sequence: TGTGCCAGCGGACATAACTCCTACAATGAGCAGTTCTTC.

V gene TRBV7-9 combines with J gene TRBJ2-3, with a tentative D call TRBD1 (5 bases). This CDR3 has 14 amino acids. Germline lookup yields CDR1 SEHNR and CDR2 FQNEAQ (reference sequence). Trimming cost V 1 base and J 0 bases, with 5 bases left between them. The CDR3: CASSLEGSTDTQYF. The CDR3 region has the DNA TGTGCCAGCAGCTTAGAGGGGAGCACAGATACGCAGTATTTT.

The chain combines TRBV25-1 with TRBJ2-7; the D gene is possibly TRBD2 (6 bases). This CDR3 is built from 14 residues. Germline assignment: CDR1 MGHDK and CDR2 SYGVNS. V gave up 4 bases and J gave up 2 bases, with 12 bases separating them. In DNA form, the CDR3 reads TGTGCCAGCAGTGGATCGGGAGCGGCCTACGAGCAGTACTTC. This sequence encodes CASSGSGAAYEQYF.

This chain connects TRBV19 to TRBJ1-1, with a weak D call TRBD1 (5 bases). V lost 4 bases and J lost 4, with 16 bases in between. The germline V gene has CDR1 LNHDA and CDR2 SQIVND (reference sequence). The CDR3 is 15 amino acids. CDR3 coding DNA: TGTGCCAGTAGTAGCCCCCGGGGGTGGGGCACTGAAGCTTTCTTT. Protein product: CASSSPRGWGTEAFF.

This chain connects TRBV10-3 to TRBJ2-3; D remains unclear. V was shortened by 5 bases and J by 0 bases, with 6 bases between the two germline ends. Germline lookup yields CDR1 ENHRY and CDR2 SYGVKD. The CDR3 spans 13 residues. The CDR3 nucleotides are TGTGCCATCAGTCCTACTAGCACAGATACGCAGTATTTT. Amino acid sequence: CAISPTSTDTQYF.

The genes are TRBV12-5 and TRBJ2-1; TRBD1 might be the D (5 bases). The CDR3 has 13 amino acids. Trimming took 1 base from V and 5 from J, leaving 6 bases between them. Germline V gene data show CDR1 as LGHNT and CDR2 as FRNRAP. The CDR3 is CASGLGTHNEQFF. CDR3 coding DNA: TGTGCTAGTGGTTTGGGGACACACAATGAGCAGTTCTTC.

The genes are TRBV27 and TRBJ1-1; D unclear. The CDR3 runs to 13 residues. CDR1 and CDR2 (germline): MNHEY, SMNVEV (reference sequence). V shed 4 bases and J shed 7 bases, with 13 bases lying between them. The CDR3 DNA reads TGTGCCAGCAGTTCCTCTTACATTGGTGAAGCTTTCTTT. It codes for CASSSSYIGEAFF.

The V gene is TRBV19, the J gene TRBJ2-1; 9 nucleotides line up with TRBD1. The CDR3 has 16 amino acids. Germline V gene lookup returns CDR1 LNHDA and CDR2 SQIVND (reference sequence). Germline trimming cut 3 bases from V and 4 bases from J; bases unmatched to any gene: 7. The DNA of the CDR3 is TGTGCCAGTAGTATCCTTACAGGGGGCGGGTACAATGAGCAGTTCTTC. This gives the protein CASSILTGGGYNEQFF.

The chain is built from TRBV6-6 and TRBJ1-3, with 7 bases matching TRBD1. Germline V gives CDR1 MNHNY, CDR2 SVGAGI (reference sequence). The ends lost 4 bases at V and 1 base at J; junction bases unmatched: 4. This CDR3 is built from 15 residues. The CDR3, as DNA: TGTGCCAGCAGTTGGACAGGAGCATCTGGAAACACCATATATTTT. Amino acids: CASSWTGASGNTIYF.

The chain carries TRBV7-9 and TRBJ2-7; 7 bases fit TRBD1. The CDR3 spans 13 residues. Trimming cost V 2 bases and J 6 bases; bases outside gene matches: 4. The V gene's germline CDR1 is SEHNR and CDR2 FQNEAQ (reference sequence). The CDR3 region has the DNA TGTGCCAGCAGCTTAACACAGGGGCGCGAGCAGTACTTC. Residues: CASSLTQGREQYF.

The chain couples TRBV2 to TRBJ2-3; 9 bases fit TRBD2. Looked up from germline, CDR1 is SNHLY and CDR2 is FYNNEI. V gave up 8 bases and J gave up 3 bases; unmatched junction bases: 3. The CDR3 has 13 residues. The CDR3 DNA reads as TGTGCCAGCGATCTAGCGGGGACAGATACGCAGTATTTT. This gives the protein CASDLAGTDTQYF.

This chain joins TRBV7-2 and TRBJ2-7; D may be TRBD2 (6 bases). The ends were cut back, 1 base at V and 2 bases at J, with 12 bases in the middle. This CDR3 contains 15 residues. Germline loops: CDR1 SGHTA, CDR2 FQGNSA. The CDR3 DNA reads as TGTGCCAGCAGCTTAGACGGCGGGACCGCCTACGAGCAGTACTTC. It encodes CASSLDGGTAYEQYF.

This chain uses TRBV25-1 with TRBJ2-5, with 7 bases that match TRBD2. The junction had 11 bases not matched to a gene; V was cut back by 0 bases and J by 4 bases. The germline V gene has CDR1 MGHDK and CDR2 SYGVNS. This CDR3 comprises 17 residues. The CDR3 nucleotides read TGTGCCAGCAGTGAATATGAGGGAGGGTTGGGATCAGAGACCCAGTACTTC. Residues: CASSEYEGGLGSETQYF.

The chain combines TRBV2 with TRBJ1-5, with 9 positions matching TRBD1. CDR3 length: 15 residues. Germline V lookup: CDR1 SNHLY, CDR2 FYNNEI. V gave up 6 bases and J gave up 3 bases; unmatched junction bases: 6. CDR3 region: CASRIQGAVNQPQHF. Here the CDR3 DNA reads TGTGCCAGCAGGATACAGGGGGCTGTCAATCAGCCCCAGCATTTT.

This clone was counted a single time. V gene TRBV2 combines with J gene TRBJ1-1, with a weak D call TRBD1 (6 bases). Trimming removed 5 bases from V and 8 bases from J, with 9 bases in between. CDR1 and CDR2 (germline): SNHLY, FYNNEI. The CDR3 covers 11 residues. The CDR3 region is CASSTGYEAFF. CDR3 nucleotide sequence: TGTGCCAGCAGTACAGGGTACGAAGCTTTCTTT.

The V gene is TRBV4-1, the J gene TRBJ1-1; D might be TRBD1 (6 bases). This CDR3 has 16 amino acids. Germline V gene data show CDR1 as MGHRA and CDR2 as YSYEKL. Trimming pared 0 bases from V and 8 bases from J, leaving 19 bases between. The CDR3 region has the DNA TGCGCCAGCAGCCAAGATCTGAGTAAGGGGGTAGCCGAAGCTTTCTTT. Its translation: CASSQDLSKGVAEAFF.

V gene TRBV23-1 combines with J gene TRBJ2-1; a possible D gene is TRBD2 (7 bases). TRBV23-1 counts as an open reading frame of uncertain function. Trimming stripped 2 bases from V and 6 bases from J, with 23 bases between. The CDR3 sequence is 18 residues long. CDR3 DNA: TGCGCCAGCAGTCAAAAAACTGGGGGGGGGCCTCCTCCCAATGAGCAGTTCTTC. The encoded protein is CASSQKTGGGPPPNEQFF.

The chain combines TRBV19 with TRBJ2-3; TRBD1 matches 11 bases. Germline trimming cut 4 bases from V and 1 base from J; bases unmatched to any gene: 4. Germline V gene data show CDR1 as LNHDA and CDR2 as SQIVND (reference sequence). This CDR3 has 16 amino acids. The CDR3 protein is CASSTGTGGGTDTQYF. CDR3 DNA: TGTGCCAGTAGTACAGGGACAGGGGGAGGCACAGATACGCAGTATTTT.

The chain is built from TRBV4-2 and TRBJ1-2; 10 positions agree with TRBD1. The junction had 6 bases not matched to a gene; V was cut back by 3 bases and J by 8 bases. The CDR3 extends over 14 amino acids. Germline lookup yields CDR1 LGHNA and CDR2 YNFKEQ. CDR3 sequence (DNA): TGTGCCAGCAGCCACCCCGGGACAGGGGTAGGCTACACCTTC. Amino acids: CASSHPGTGVGYTF.

With regard to this clone: Other DNA sequences within the sample encode an identical CDR3. The J gene is TRBJ1-4, the V gene TRBV18, with D tentatively TRBD1 (6 bases). CDR1 and CDR2 from the germline V gene are KGHSH and LQKENI. V was clipped by 2 bases and J by 6 bases, with 7 bases between them. The CDR3 runs 13 residues. CDR3 residues: CASSPNRDEKLFF. The CDR3 DNA follows: TGTGCCAGCTCACCAAACAGGGATGAAAAACTGTTTTTT.

V and J are TRBV6-1 and TRBJ2-7, with a possible D match to TRBD1 (5 bases). V was cut by 8 bases and J by 0 bases, with 17 bases left in between. The CDR3 covers 15 residues. The germline V gene has CDR1 MNHNS and CDR2 SASEGT. The CDR3 DNA follows: TGTGCCAGCGAACCGAGTGGGGCCAGCTCCTACGAGCAGTACTTC. Its translation is CASEPSGASSYEQYF.